These T cell receptor beta chains were read from a single sample in a study of Graves' ophthalmopathy and Graves' hyperthyroidism. From the multiplex PCR reads, TCRdb called clonotypes with MiXCR, one entry per CDR3 protein. The sample records 230,000 or so distinct CDR3 sequences, 40% to 50% being singletons. The sample comprised peripheral blood. The source is an adult man with Graves' ophthalmopathy. CDR3s include the opening cysteine and the closing phenylalanine or tryptophan.

TRBJ1-5 TRBV2 CASSGDRAGKPQHF
- TRBV12-3/TRBV12-4 CASSQAGLAGGPQFF
TRBJ1-1 TRBV24-1 CATPPGQPLNTEAFF
TRBJ1-6 TRBV6-5 CASKPSGTGTSPLHF
TRBJ1-1 TRBV7-8 CASTRFSGGAVSTEAFF
TRBJ2-7 TRBV29-1 CSVEVVTGIGSYEQYF
TRBJ2-7 TRBV29-1 CSVGVNREAYEQYF
TRBJ2-7 TRBV5-5 CASSLDISHEQYF
TRBJ1-1 TRBV19 CASSTRGGTEAFF
TRBJ2-2 TRBV5-4 CASSGRTQLTGELFF
TRBJ2-1 TRBV19 CASSTTRTSSYNEQFF
- TRBV24-1 CATSDVRDRGPNEQFF
TRBJ2-7 TRBV3-1 CASSRVGAYEQYF
TRBJ2-2 TRBV2 CASKTSTGELFF
TRBJ1-1 TRBV14 CASSQYRDEAFF
TRBJ2-7 TRBV9 CASSVGQGVIHEQYF
TRBJ2-7 TRBV6-5 CASSFLAGGPYEQYF
TRBJ1-6 TRBV19 CASGQLHNSPLHF
TRBJ2-5 TRBV7-7 CASTARGGGAKETQYF
TRBJ1-1 TRBV7-2 CASSRGQLSTEAFF
TRBJ2-7 TRBV12-3/TRBV12-4 CASSTDRAEYEQYF
TRBJ2-7 TRBV14 CASSQQTGGAYEQYF
TRBJ2-7 TRBV10-3 CAISPGETYEQYF